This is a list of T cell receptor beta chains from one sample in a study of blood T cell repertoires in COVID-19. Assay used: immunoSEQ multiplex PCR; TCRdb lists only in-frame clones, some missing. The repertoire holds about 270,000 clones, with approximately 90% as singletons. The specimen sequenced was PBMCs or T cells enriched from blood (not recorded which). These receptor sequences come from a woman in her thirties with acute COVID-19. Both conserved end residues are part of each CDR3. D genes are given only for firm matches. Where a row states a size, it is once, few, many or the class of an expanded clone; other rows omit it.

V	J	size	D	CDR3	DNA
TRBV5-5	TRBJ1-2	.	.	CASHESSNYGYTF	TGTGCCAGCCATGAGTCTTCTAACTATGGCTACACCTTC
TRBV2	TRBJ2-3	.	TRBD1	CASSQGQGGTDTQYF	TGTGCCAGCAGCCAGGGACAGGGGGGCACAGATACGCAGTATTTT
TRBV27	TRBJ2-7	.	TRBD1	CASSLYSGTGDDEQYF	TGTGCCAGCAGTTTGTACTCCGGGACAGGGGACGACGAGCAGTACTTC
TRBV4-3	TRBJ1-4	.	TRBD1	CASSQDPEGAPNEKLFF	TGCGCCAGCAGCCAAGACCCCGAGGGGGCACCTAATGAAAAACTGTTTTTT
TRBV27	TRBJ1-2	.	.	CASSSGQGDYGYTF	TGTGCCAGCAGTTCGGGACAAGGGGACTATGGCTACACCTTC
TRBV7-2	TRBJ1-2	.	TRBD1	CASSSRQGAAYGYTF	TGTGCCAGCAGCTCAAGACAGGGCGCTGCTTATGGCTACACCTTC
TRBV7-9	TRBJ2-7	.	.	CASSRDGSSYEQYF	TGTGCCAGCAGCCGCGACGGGAGCTCCTACGAGCAGTACTTC
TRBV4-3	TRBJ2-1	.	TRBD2	CASSLRLANEQFF	TGCGCCAGCAGCCTCCGACTAGCCAACGAGCAGTTCTTC
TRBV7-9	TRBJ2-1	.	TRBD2	CASGSSGVYEQFF	TGTGCCAGCGGTTCTAGCGGGGTCTATGAGCAGTTCTTC
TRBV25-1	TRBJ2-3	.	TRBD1	CASSGTWTGDPDTQYF	TGTGCCAGCAGTGGGACCTGGACAGGGGACCCAGATACGCAGTATTTT
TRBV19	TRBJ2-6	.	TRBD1	CASNRGSGISSGANVLTF	TGTGCCAGTAACAGGGGCAGTGGGATAAGCTCTGGGGCCAACGTCCTGACTTTC
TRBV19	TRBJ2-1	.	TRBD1	CASSRLGDRSYNEQFF	TGTGCCAGTAGTCGGCTAGGGGACAGGTCCTACAATGAGCAGTTCTTC
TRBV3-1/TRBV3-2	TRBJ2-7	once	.	CASSQDNGNTYEQYF	TGTGCCAGCAGCCAAGACAACGGGAACACCTACGAGCAGTACTTC
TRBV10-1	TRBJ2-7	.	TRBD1	CASSGTGGNYEQYF	TGCGCCAGCAGTGGGACAGGGGGTAACTACGAGCAGTACTTC
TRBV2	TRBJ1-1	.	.	CASKEDRPYAFF	TGTGCCAGCAAGGAGGACCGCCCGTATGCTTTCTTT
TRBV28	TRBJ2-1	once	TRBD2	CATFKRETNEQFF	TGTGCCACCTTTAAGCGGGAGACGAATGAGCAGTTCTTC
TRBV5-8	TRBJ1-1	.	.	CASVRITREAFF	TGTGCCAGCGTCCGAATCACCCGGGAAGCTTTCTTT
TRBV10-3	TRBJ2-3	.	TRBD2	CAISGLAQTDTQYF	TGTGCCATCAGTGGACTAGCCCAAACAGATACGCAGTATTTT
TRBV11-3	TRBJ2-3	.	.	CASSFGGSSSDTQYF	TGTGCCAGCAGCTTCGGCGGGTCTAGCTCGGATACGCAGTATTTT
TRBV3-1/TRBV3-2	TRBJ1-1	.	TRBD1	CASSPGQGRADTEAFF	TGTGCCAGCAGCCCAGGACAGGGAAGAGCGGACACTGAAGCTTTCTTT
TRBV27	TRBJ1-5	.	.	CASSFGQSGDAPQHF	TGTGCCAGCAGCTTTGGCCAGTCAGGCGATGCGCCCCAGCATTTT
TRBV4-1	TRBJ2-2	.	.	CASSQEGGGFTGELFF	TGCGCCAGCAGCCAAGAAGGCGGGGGCTTTACCGGGGAGCTGTTTTTT
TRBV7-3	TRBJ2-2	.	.	CASSLGTYNTGELFF	TGTGCCAGCAGCCTAGGGACATATAACACCGGGGAGCTGTTTTTT
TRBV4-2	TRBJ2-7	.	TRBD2	CASSQGTGGPAYEQYF	TGTGCCAGCAGCCAAGGAACGGGAGGACCGGCCTACGAGCAGTACTTC
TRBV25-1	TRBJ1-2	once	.	CASSAQDYGYTF	TGTGCCAGCAGTGCCCAGGACTATGGCTACACCTTC
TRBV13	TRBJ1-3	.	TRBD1	CASSSTGTEIWTSGNTIYF	TGTGCCAGCAGCTCCACCGGGACAGAAATTTGGACCTCTGGAAACACCATATATTTT
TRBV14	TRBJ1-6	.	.	CASSQDSVVYSPLHF	TGTGCCAGCAGCCAAGATTCAGTTGTGTATTCACCCCTCCACTTT
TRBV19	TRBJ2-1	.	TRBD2	CASREAGGPGQFF	TGTGCCAGTAGAGAAGCGGGAGGGCCCGGGCAGTTCTTC
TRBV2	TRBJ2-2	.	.	CASTLATDSNTGELFF	TGTGCCAGCACCTTAGCGACGGACAGTAACACCGGGGAGCTGTTTTTT
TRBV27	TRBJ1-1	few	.	CASSSIILGPNTEAFF	TGTGCCAGCAGTTCCATCATTCTGGGGCCGAACACTGAAGCTTTCTTT
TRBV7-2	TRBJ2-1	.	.	CASSFLRSSYNEQFF	TGTGCCAGCAGCTTCTTGCGGTCCTCCTACAATGAGCAGTTCTTC
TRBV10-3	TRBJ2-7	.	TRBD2	CAIRREVGEQYF	TGTGCCATCCGGCGGGAGGTGGGCGAGCAGTACTTC
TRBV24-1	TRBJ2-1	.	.	CATSGDSRSYNEQFF	TGTGCCACCAGTGGGGACTCCCGCTCCTACAATGAGCAGTTCTTC
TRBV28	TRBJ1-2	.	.	CASGLLDYGYTF	TGTGCCAGCGGCCTTCTCGACTATGGCTACACCTTC
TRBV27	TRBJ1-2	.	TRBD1	CASSAWASGQGDYGYTF	TGTGCCAGCAGCGCATGGGCCTCGGGACAGGGAGACTATGGCTACACCTTC
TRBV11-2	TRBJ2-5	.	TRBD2	CASSPGGSRTSGQETQYF	TGTGCCAGCAGCCCGGGGGGGTCTAGGACTAGCGGACAAGAGACCCAGTACTTC
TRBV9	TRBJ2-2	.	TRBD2	CASEGRAVTGELFF	TGTGCCAGCGAAGGGAGGGCCGTCACCGGGGAGCTGTTTTTT
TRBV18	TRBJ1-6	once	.	CASSQTEPYNSPLHF	TGTGCCAGCTCACAGACAGAACCGTATAATTCACCCCTCCACTTT
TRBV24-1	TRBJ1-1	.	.	CATSDGQGGEAFF	TGTGCCACCAGTGATGGGCAGGGAGGTGAAGCTTTCTTT
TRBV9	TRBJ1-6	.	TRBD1	CASSGGDSPSPLHF	TGTGCCAGCAGCGGGGGGGACAGCCCTTCACCCCTCCACTTT
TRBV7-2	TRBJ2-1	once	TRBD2	CASSRGLAGSSYNEQFF	TGTGCCAGCAGCCGGGGACTAGCGGGCTCTTCCTACAATGAGCAGTTCTTC
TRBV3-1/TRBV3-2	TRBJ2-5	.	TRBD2	CASSQDLTSGAQETQYF	TGTGCCAGCAGCCAAGATCTTACTAGCGGAGCGCAAGAGACCCAGTACTTC